This TCR beta chain comes out of a study of T-cell memory formation after mild COVID-19 (dated by TCRdb to 2020 to 2023). For context, the study as a whole: Most TCR sequence clusters were specific to one of the two donors. In a couple of donors, T-cell clones that expanded and contracted after mild COVID-19 were tracked by sequencing TCRalpha and TCRbeta repertoires over time. The cohort was made up of two young adult volunteers, one female and one male, who were previously healthy.

Ficoll-Paque density gradient centrifugation was used to isolate PBMCs. General conclusions and limits of the study: Balanced CD4/CD8 phenotypes were observed for clones contracting from day 15 to 85, whereas a bias towards CD4+ was observed for a second wave of clones expanding from day 15 to 37. Contracting CD4+ clones turned up mainly in the CM and EM memory subsets, whereas EMRA was where CD8+ clones were enriched. Some responding clones were found in pre-infection memory, which suggests that pre-existing cross-reactive memory T cells took part in the SARS-CoV-2 response. Only a couple of mild cases were covered in the study, and larger cohorts including severe cases with pre-infection samples were considered necessary. Whether the second-wave clones peaking on day 37 were SARS-CoV-2 specific was not confirmed.

This clonotype was counted between two and nine times. What antigen it recognizes has not been identified. Qualities for individual bases were not recorded, and no much larger clone is one base off. These reads were obtained on an Illumina NovaSeq 6000. cDNA libraries for TCRalpha and TCRbeta were prepared by 5'RACE using constant-segment primers, with sample barcodes and unique molecular identifiers added. Trizol reagent was used to extract RNA from every sample. Amplification of the libraries took two PCR steps, and the second step added a second sample barcode plus Illumina TruSeq adapters. Sequencing of libraries was performed on an Illumina NovaSeq with 2 x 150 bp paired-end reads. For the original study's pipeline: Demultiplexing of reads and collapsing into UMI-guided consensus sequences were performed with migec v1.2.7. With mixcr v2.1.11, UMI consensuses were aligned to TRA and TRB V and J templates and assembled into clonotypes. A clonotype was counted as expanded or contracted only when both edgeR and NoisET called the clonotype significant, with the noise models trained on biological replicates. For edgeR calls, the cutoffs were a false discovery rate-adjusted p below 0.01 and a log2 fold-change threshold of 1. As an exploratory analysis of dynamics, max-normalized trajectories of the 1000 most abundant clonotypes were examined by PCA with hierarchical clustering. Each responding clone was given a CD4 or CD8 phenotype based on the CD4+ and CD8+ repertoires, which had been sequenced separately. Starting from the raw public reads, TCRdb applied fastp trimming at Q25, assembled clones with MiXCR and retained in-frame beta chains. For every CDR3 protein sequence, its rows merge into one entry that carries the most common genes and DNA. The V and J calls were determined by TCRdb, not by the authors. This sample gives about 560,000 distinct CDR3 sequences in total; roughly 21% of them show up just once. The ten most abundant clones make up 7% to 9% of the sample.

The trim is 1 base for V and 2 bases for J, with a gap of 2 bases between the germline ends. CDR1 SGDLS and CDR2 YYNGEE were looked up in the germline V gene. The CDR3, cysteine through phenylalanine, is 12 amino acids long. CDR3 DNA is the only sequence kept; it has 36 bases, read in frame from the first base. Sequencing was carried out using PBMCs or a T cell subset sorted from them (not recorded which). The clonotype comes from an adult woman who had mild COVID-19 (a few samples of this study predate the infection). The sample titles of this study are shuffled in the database, so cell type and time point are left out; the donor was told from shared clones. The rearrangement joined TRBV9 to TRBJ2-3; the D gene cannot be resolved reliably. In nucleotide form, the sequence is TGTGCCAGCAGCGTAAACACAGATACGCAGTATTTT. This gives the protein CASSVNTDTQYF.